This TCR beta chain was found in a study of shared clonotypes between healthy human individuals. Germline V gene data show CDR1 as LNHDA and CDR2 as SQIVND (reference sequence). V dropped 3 bases and J dropped 4 bases, with 10 bases sitting between them. There are 13 residues in the CDR3. Every subset had its genomic DNA shared out evenly among several immunoSEQ plates. Generated by immunoSEQ multiplex PCR, the TCRdb table keeps only in-frame clones and is missing some. The sample consists of about 2.4 million clones, more than 85% of them appearing once. The sequencing sample was made of naive CD4+ T cells from PBMCs. The subset is: CD45RA+ positively selected. The V call is TRBV19, the J call TRBJ2-7; a possible D gene is TRBD1 (6 bases). The receptor was isolated from a man aged 18 to 35 in good health. Some clones in this sample may be carry-over from other donors' samples. The CDR3 DNA reads TGTGCCAGTAGTATGGGACATGGGTACGAGCAGTACTTC. As protein: CASSMGHGYEQYF.